This T cell receptor (beta chain) is drawn from a study of shared clonotypes between healthy human individuals. Findings and caveats of the study: With a few donors compared, 4.5% to 6.5% of naive CD4 clonotypes were shared. Donors were few, which limited the genetic and exposure-history diversity represented. Non-shared clonotypes were found to have lower generation probabilities than the clonotypes that were shared by all four of the sorted-subset donors.

V shed 4 bases and J shed 6 bases, with 22 bases lying between them. There are 17 residues in the CDR3. Germline CDR1 and CDR2: LGHNA and YNFKEQ. Remarks on this clone: Its antigen is unknown.

Several immunoSEQ 96-well plates shared each subset's DNA, each plate a replicate. Assay: immunoSEQ multiplex PCR; the TCRdb copy retains only in-frame clones and omits some. This sample yields 780,000 or so clones, of which over 55% are seen a single time; roughly 1.8% belongs to the top ten. The sequence derives from a woman aged 30 to 39 in good health. Sequenced material: memory CD4+ T cells sorted from blood. Specified subset: CD45RA-negative fraction. The chain employs TRBV4-2 and TRBJ2-1; possible D gene TRBD2, 5 bases. CDR3 in DNA: TGTGCCAGCAGCCCAAGAGGGCGGGCGGAGTGGGGCAATGAGCAGTTCTTC. It is translated as CASSPRGRAEWGNEQFF.